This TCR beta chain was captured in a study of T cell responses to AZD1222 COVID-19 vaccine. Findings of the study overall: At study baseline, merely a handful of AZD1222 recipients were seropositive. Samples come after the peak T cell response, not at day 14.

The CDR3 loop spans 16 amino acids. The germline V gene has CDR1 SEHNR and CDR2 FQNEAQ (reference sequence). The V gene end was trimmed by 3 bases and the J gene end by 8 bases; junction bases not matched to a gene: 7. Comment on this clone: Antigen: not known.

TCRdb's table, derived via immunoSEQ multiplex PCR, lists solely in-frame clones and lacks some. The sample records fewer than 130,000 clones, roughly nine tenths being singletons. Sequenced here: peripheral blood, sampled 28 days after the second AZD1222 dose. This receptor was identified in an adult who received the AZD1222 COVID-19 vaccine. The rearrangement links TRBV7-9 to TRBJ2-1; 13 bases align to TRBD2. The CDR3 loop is CASSFGLAGVVYEQFF. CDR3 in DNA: TGTGCCAGCAGCTTCGGACTAGCGGGAGTAGTCTATGAGCAGTTCTTC.